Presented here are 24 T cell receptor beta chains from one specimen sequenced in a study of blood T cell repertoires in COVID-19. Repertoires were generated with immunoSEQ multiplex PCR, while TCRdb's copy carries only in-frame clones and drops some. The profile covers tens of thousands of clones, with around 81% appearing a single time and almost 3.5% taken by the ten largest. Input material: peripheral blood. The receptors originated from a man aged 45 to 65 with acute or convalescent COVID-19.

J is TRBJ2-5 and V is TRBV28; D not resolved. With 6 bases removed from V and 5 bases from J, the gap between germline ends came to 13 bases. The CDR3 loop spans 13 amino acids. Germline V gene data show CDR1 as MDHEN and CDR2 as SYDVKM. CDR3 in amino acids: CASSSISRETQYF. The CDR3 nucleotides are TGTGCCAGCAGCTCTATCTCCAGGGAGACCCAGTACTTC.

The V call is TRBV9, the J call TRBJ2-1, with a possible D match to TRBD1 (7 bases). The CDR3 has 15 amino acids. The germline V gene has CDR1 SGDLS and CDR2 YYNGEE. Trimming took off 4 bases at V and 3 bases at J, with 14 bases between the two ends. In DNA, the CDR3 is TGTGCCAGCAGCAGCCGGGGGACAGACTACAATGAGCAGTTCTTC. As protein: CASSSRGTDYNEQFF.

CDR3 in amino acids: CASRNRVPDTQYF. The CDR3 DNA reads as TGTGCCAGCAGAAACAGGGTCCCAGATACGCAGTATTTT. The V and J genes are TRBV7-2 and TRBJ2-3; TRBD1 is a possible D gene (6 bases). CDR1 SGHTA and CDR2 FQGNSA come from the germline V gene. The CDR3 has 13 residues. With 6 bases removed from V and 4 bases from J, the gap between germline ends came to 11 bases.

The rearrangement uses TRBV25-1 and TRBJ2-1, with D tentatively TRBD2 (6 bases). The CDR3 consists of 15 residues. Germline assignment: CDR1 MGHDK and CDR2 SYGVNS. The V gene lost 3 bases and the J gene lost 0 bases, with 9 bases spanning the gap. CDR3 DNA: TGTGCCAGCAGTGATCAGGGACTCTCCTACAATGAGCAGTTCTTC. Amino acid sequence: CASSDQGLSYNEQFF.

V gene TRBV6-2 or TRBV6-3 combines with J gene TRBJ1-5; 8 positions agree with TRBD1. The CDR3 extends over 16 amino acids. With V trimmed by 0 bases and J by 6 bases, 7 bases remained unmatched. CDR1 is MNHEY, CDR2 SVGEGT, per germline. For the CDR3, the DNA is TGTGCCAGCAGTTACTCGAGAAGAACAGGGGGTCAGCCCCAGCATTTT. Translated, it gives CASSYSRRTGGQPQHF.

The CDR3 DNA reads TGTGCCAGCAGTTTATCGTCGGGACAGGGTACTGAAGCTTTCTTT. Translated: CASSLSSGQGTEAFF. The chain carries TRBV28 and TRBJ1-1; 9 nucleotides agree with TRBD1. From germline, CDR1 is MDHEN and CDR2 SYDVKM. The V segment lost 1 base and the J segment 5 bases; nucleotides outside the gene matches: 5. CDR3 size: 15 residues. The full variable domain, with the rest looked up from reference TRBV28 and TRBJ1-1, is DVKVTQSSRYLVKRTGEKVFLECVQDMDHENMFWYRQDPGLGLRLIYFSYDVKMKEKGDIPEGYSVSREKKERFSLILESASTNQTSMYLCASSLSSGQGTEAFFGQGTRLTVV.

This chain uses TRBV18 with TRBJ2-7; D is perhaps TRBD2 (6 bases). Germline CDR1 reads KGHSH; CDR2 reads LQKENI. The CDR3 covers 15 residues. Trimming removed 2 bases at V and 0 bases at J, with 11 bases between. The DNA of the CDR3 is TGTGCCAGCTCACCATCTAGCGTGAGCTCCTACGAGCAGTACTTC. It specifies CASSPSSVSSYEQYF.

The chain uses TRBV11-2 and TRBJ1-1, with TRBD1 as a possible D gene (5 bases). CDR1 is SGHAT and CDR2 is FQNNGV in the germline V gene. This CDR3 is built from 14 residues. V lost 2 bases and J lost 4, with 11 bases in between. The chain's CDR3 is CASSLTQGGTEAFF. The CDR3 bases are TGTGCCAGCAGCTTAACTCAGGGCGGCACTGAAGCTTTCTTT.

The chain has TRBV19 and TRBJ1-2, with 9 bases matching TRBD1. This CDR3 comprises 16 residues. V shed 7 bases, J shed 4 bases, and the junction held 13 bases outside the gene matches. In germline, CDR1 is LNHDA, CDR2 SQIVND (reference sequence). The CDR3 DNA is TGTGCCAGTACCAGGCCGGGACAGGGAAATTTCTATGGCTACACCTTC. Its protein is CASTRPGQGNFYGYTF.

The CDR3 nucleotides are TGTGCTAGCTCTAGCGGGAGGAGGGAGCTGTTTTTT. Its translation: CASSSGRRELFF. This rearrangement joins TRBV12-5 to TRBJ2-2, with 11 bases matching TRBD2. From germline, CDR1 is LGHNT and CDR2 FRNRAP. V shed 9 bases, J shed 9 bases, and the junction held 3 bases outside the gene matches. The CDR3 length is 12 residues.

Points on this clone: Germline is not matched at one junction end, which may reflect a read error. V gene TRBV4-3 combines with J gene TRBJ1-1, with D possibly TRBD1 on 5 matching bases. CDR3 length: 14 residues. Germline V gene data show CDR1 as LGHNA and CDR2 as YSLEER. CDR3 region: CASSQEVMGGTAFF. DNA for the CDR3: TGCGCCAGCAGTCAAGAGGTCATGGGGGGGACAGCTTTCTTT.

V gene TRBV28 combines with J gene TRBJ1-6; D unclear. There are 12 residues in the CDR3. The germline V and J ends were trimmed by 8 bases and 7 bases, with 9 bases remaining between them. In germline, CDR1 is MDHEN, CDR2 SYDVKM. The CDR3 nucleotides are TGTGCCAGCTCCTTAAGCAATTCACCCCTCCACTTT. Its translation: CASSLSNSPLHF.

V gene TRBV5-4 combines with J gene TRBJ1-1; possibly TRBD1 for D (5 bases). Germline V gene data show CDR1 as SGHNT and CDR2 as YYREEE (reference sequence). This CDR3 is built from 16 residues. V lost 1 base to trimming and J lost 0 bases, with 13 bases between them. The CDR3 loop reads CASSLLGGTLNTEAFF. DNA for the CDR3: TGTGCCAGCAGCTTGCTCGGGGGAACCTTGAACACTGAAGCTTTCTTT.

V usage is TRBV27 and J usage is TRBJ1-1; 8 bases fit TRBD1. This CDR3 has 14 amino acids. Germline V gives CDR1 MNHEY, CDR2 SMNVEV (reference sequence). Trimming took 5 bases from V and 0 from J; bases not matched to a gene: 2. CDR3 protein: CASSMTGVNTEAFF. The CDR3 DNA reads TGTGCCAGCAGTATGACAGGGGTGAACACTGAAGCTTTCTTT.

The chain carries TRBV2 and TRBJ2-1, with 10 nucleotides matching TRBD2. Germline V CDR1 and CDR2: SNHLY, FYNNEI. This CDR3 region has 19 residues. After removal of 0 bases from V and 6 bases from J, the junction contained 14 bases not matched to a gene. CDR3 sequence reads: CASSEAAGGLAGEGNEQFF. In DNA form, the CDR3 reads TGTGCCAGCAGTGAAGCCGCCGGGGGGCTAGCGGGAGAAGGCAATGAGCAGTTCTTC.

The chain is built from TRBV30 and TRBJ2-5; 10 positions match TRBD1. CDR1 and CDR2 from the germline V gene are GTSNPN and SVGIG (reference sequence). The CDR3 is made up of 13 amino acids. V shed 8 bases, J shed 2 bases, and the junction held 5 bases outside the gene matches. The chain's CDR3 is CAGDRGPQETQYF. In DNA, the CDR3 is TGTGCCGGGGACAGGGGTCCGCAAGAGACCCAGTACTTC.

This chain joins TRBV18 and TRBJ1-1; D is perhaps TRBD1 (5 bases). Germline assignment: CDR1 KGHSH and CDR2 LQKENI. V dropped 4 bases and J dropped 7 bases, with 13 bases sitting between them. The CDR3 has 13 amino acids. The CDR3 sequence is CASSRDQQDEAFF. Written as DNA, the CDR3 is TGTGCCAGCTCACGCGACCAACAGGATGAAGCTTTCTTT.

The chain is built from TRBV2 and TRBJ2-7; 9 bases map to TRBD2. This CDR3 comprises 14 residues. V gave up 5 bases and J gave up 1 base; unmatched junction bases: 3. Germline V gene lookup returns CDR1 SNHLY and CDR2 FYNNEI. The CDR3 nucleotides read TGTGCCAGCAGTAGGACTAGCGCTTCCTACGAGCAGTACTTC. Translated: CASSRTSASYEQYF.

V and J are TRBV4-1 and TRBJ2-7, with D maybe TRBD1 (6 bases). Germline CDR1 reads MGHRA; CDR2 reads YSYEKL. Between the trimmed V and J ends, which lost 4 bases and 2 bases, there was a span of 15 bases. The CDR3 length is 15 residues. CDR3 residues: CASSPRTAETYEQYF. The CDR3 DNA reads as TGCGCCAGCAGCCCCCGGACAGCTGAGACCTACGAGCAGTACTTC.

This CDR3 reads CASSSTGQQYGYTF. CDR3 nucleotide sequence: TGTGCCAGCAGTTCCACGGGACAGCAATATGGCTACACCTTC. This rearrangement joins TRBV27 to TRBJ1-2; 7 bases line up with TRBD1. Germline V gene data show CDR1 as MNHEY and CDR2 as SMNVEV (reference sequence). The CDR3 is 14 residues long. Trimming removed 4 bases from V and 5 bases from J; junction bases left unmatched: 7.

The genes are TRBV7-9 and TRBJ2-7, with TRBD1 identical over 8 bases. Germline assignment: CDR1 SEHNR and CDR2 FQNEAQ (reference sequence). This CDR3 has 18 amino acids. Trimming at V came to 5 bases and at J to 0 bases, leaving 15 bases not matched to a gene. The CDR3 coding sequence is TGTGCCAGCAGCCACCGGGACAGGACCAAACCGAGCTCCTACGAGCAGTACTTC. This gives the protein CASSHRDRTKPSSYEQYF. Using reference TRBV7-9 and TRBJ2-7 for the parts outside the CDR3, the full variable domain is DTGVSQNPRHKITKRGQNVTFRCDPISEHNRLYWYRQTLGQGPEFLTYFQNEAQLEKSRLLSDRFSAERPKGSFSTLEIQRTEQGDSAMYLCASSHRDRTKPSSYEQYFGPGTRLTVT.

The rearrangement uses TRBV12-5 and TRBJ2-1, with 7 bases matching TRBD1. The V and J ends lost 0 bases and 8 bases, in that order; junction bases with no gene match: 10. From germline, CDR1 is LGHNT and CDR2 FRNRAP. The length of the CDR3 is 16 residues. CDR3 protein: CASGLVGTEKVHEQFF. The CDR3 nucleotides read TGTGCTAGTGGTTTGGTAGGGACAGAGAAGGTCCATGAGCAGTTCTTC.

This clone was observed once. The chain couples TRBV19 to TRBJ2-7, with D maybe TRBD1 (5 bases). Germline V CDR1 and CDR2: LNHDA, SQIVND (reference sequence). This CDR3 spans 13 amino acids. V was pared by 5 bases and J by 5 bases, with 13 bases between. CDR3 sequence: CASSHIQGDEQYF. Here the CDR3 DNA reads TGTGCCAGTAGTCATATTCAGGGCGACGAGCAGTACTTC. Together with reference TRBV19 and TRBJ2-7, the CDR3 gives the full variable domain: DGGITQSPKYLFRKEGQNVTLSCEQNLNHDAMYWYRQDPGQGLRLIYYSQIVNDFQKGDIAEGYSVSREKKESFPLTVTSAQKNPTAFYLCASSHIQGDEQYFGPGTRLTVT.

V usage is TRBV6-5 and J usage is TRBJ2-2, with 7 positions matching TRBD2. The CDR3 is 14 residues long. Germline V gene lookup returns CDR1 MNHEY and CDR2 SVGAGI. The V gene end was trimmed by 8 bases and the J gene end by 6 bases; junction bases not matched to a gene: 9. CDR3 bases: TGTGCCAGCGAATCAGCGGGGTCAGCCGGGGAGCTGTTTTTT. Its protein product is CASESAGSAGELFF.